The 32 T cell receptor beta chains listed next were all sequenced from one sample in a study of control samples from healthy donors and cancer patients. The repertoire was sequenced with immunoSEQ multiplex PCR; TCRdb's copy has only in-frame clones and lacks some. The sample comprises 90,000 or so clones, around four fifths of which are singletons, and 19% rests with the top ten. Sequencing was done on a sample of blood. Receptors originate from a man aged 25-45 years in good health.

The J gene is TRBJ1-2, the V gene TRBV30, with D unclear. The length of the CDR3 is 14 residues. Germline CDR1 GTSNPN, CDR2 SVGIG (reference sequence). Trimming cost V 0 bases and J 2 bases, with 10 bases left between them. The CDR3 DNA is TGTGCCTGGAGTGTAGTAGGCAGAAACTATGGCTACACCTTC. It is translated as CAWSVVGRNYGYTF.

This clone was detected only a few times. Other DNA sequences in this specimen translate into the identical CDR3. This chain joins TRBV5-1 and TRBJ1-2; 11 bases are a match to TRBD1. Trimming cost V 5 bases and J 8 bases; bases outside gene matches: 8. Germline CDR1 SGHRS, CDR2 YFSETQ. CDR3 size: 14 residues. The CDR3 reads CASSPGQGADGYTF. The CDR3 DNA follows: TGCGCCAGCAGTCCAGGACAGGGGGCGGACGGCTACACCTTC.

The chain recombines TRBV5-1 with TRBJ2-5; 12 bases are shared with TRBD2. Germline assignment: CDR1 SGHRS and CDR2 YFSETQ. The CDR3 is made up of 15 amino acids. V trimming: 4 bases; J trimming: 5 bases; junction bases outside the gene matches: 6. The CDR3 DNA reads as TGCGCCAGCAGCGTGACTAGCGGGGGATCTGAGACCCAGTACTTC. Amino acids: CASSVTSGGSETQYF.

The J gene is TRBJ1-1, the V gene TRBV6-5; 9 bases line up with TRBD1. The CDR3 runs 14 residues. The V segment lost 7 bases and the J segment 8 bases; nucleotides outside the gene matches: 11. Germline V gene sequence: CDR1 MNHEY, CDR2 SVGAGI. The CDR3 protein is CASIRTGGAGEAFF. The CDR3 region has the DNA TGTGCCAGCATTCGCACAGGGGGCGCTGGGGAAGCTTTCTTT.

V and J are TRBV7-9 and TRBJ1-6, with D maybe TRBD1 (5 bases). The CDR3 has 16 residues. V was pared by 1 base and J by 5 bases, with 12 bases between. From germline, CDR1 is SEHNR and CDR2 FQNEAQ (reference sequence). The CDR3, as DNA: TGTGCCAGCAGCTTAGGTGCAGGGCACCATAATTCACCCCTCCACTTT. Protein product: CASSLGAGHHNSPLHF.

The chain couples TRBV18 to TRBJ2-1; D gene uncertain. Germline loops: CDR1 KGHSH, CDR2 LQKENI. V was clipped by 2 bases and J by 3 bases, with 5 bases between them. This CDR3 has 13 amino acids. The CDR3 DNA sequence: TGTGCCAGCTCACCATTCGGCTACAATGAGCAGTTCTTC. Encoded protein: CASSPFGYNEQFF.

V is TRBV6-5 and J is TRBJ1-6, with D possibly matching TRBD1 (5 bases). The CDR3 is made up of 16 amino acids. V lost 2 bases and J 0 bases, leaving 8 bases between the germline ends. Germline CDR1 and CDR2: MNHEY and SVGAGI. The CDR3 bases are TGTGCCAGCAGTTACGGACACACCTCCTATAATTCACCCCTCCACTTT. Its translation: CASSYGHTSYNSPLHF.

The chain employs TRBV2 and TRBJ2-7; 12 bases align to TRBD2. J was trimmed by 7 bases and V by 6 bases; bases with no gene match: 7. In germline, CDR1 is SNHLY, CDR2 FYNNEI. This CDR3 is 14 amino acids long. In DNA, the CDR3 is TGTGCCAGCAGCCAACTAGCGGGGGGAGGAGAGCAGTACTTC. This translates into CASSQLAGGGEQYF.

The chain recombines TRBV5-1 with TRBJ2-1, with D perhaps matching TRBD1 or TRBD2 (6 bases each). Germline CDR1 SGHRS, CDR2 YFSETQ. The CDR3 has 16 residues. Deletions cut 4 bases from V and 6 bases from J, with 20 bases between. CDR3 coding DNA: TGCGCCAGCAGCGTCGTGGGGGGCCGGGTTGGCAATGAGCAGTTCTTC. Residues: CASSVVGGRVGNEQFF. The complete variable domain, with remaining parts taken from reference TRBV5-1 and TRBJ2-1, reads KAGVTQTPRYLIKTRGQQVTLSCSPISGHRSVSWYQQTPGQGLQFLFEYFSETQRNKGNFPGRFSGRQFSNSRSEMNVSTLELGDSALYLCASSVVGGRVGNEQFFGPGTRLTVL.

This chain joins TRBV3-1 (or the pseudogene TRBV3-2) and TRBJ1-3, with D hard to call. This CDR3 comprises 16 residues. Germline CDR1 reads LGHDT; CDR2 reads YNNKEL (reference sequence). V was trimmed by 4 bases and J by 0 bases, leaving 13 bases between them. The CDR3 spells CASSPMGRASGNTIYF. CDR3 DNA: TGTGCCAGCAGCCCCATGGGTAGGGCCTCTGGAAACACCATATATTTT.

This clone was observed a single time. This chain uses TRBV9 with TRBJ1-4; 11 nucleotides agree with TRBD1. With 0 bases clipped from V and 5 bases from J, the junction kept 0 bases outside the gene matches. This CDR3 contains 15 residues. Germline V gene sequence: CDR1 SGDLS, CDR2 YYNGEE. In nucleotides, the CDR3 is TGTGCCAGCAGCGTAGGGACAGGGGGCAATGAAAAACTGTTTTTT. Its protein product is CASSVGTGGNEKLFF.

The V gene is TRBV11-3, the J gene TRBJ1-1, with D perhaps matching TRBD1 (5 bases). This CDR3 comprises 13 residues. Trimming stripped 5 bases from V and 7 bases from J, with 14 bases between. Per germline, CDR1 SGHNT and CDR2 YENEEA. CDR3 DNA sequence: TGTGCCAGCAGCCCCGGGGACGAAAGTGAAGCTTTCTTT. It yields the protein CASSPGDESEAFF.

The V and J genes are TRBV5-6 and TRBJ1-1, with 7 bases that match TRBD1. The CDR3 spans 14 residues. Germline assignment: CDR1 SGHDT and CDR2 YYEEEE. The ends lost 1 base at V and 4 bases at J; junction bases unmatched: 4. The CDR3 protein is CASSLPGTATEAFF. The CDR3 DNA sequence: TGTGCCAGCAGCTTGCCCGGGACAGCCACTGAAGCTTTCTTT. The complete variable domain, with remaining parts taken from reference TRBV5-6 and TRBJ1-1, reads DAGVTQSPTHLIKTRGQQVTLRCSPKSGHDTVSWYQQALGQGPQFIFQYYEEEERQRGNFPDRFSGHQFPNYSSELNVNALLLGDSALYLCASSLPGTATEAFFGQGTRLTVV.

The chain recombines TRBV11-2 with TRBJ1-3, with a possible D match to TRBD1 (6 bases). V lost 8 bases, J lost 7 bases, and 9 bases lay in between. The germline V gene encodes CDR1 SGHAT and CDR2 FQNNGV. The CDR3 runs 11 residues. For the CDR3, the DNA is TGTGCCAGCTCAGGGGAGAACACCATATATTTT. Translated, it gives CASSGENTIYF.

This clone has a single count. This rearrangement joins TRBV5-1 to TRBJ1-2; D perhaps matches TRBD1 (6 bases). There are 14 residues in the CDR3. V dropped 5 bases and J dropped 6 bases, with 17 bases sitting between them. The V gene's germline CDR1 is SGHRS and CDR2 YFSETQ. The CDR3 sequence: CASRGGDRFNGYTF. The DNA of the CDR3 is TGCGCCAGCAGGGGAGGTGACAGGTTCAATGGCTACACCTTC.

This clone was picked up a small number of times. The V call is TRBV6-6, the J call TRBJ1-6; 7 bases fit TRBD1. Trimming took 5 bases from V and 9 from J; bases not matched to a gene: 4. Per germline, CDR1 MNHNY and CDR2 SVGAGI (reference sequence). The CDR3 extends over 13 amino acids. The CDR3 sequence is CASSTPGGSPLHF. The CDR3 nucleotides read TGTGCCAGCAGTACCCCAGGGGGTTCACCCCTCCACTTT.

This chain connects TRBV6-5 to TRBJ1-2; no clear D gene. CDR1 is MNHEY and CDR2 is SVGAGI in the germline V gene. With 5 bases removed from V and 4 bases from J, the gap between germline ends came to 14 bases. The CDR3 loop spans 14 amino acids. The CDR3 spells CASSPGRSGYGYTF. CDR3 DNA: TGTGCCAGCAGTCCGGGAAGATCGGGCTATGGCTACACCTTC.

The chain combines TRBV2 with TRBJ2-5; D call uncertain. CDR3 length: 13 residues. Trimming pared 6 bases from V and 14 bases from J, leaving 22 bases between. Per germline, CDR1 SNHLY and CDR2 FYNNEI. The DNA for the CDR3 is TGTGCCAGCAGCGTTTCTCGCGACCTTCCTCCATACTTC. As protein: CASSVSRDLPPYF.

The CDR3 nucleotides are TGTGCCAGCAGCTTAGCGGTAGCGGGGGCCGGGGAGCTGTTTTTT. Its translation is CASSLAVAGAGELFF. The genes are TRBV7-2 and TRBJ2-2; TRBD2 agrees at 9 bases. Germline CDR1 and CDR2: SGHTA and FQGNSA. The ends lost 0 bases at V and 6 bases at J; junction bases unmatched: 2. The length of the CDR3 is 15 residues.

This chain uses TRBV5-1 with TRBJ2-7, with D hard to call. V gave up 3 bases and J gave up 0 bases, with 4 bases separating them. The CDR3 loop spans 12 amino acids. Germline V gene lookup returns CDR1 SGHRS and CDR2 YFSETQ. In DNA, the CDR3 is TGCGCCAGCAGCTGGGACTCCTACGAGCAGTACTTC. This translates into CASSWDSYEQYF.

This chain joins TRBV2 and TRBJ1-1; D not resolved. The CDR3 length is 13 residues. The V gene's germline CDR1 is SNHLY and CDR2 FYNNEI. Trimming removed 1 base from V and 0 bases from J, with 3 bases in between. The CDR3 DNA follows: TGTGCCAGCAGTGAAGGTATGAACACTGAAGCTTTCTTT. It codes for CASSEGMNTEAFF.

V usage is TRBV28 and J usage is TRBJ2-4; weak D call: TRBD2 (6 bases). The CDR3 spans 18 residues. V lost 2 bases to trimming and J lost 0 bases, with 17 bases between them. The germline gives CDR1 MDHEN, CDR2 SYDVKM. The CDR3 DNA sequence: TGTGCCAGCAGTTTAGGATTGGGGGGAACAATAGCCAAAAACATTCAGTACTTC. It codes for CASSLGLGGTIAKNIQYF.

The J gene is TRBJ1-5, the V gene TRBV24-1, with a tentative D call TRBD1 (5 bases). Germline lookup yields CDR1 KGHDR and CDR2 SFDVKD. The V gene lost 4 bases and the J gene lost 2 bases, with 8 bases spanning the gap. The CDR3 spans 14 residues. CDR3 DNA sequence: TGTGCCACCAGTGACTCCAGGGGCAATCAGCCCCAGCATTTT. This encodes CATSDSRGNQPQHF.

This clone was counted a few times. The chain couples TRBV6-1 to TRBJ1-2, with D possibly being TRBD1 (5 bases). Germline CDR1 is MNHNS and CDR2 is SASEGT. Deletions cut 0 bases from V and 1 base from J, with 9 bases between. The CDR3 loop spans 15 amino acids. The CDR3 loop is CASSEAGRDNYGYTF. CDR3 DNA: TGTGCCAGCAGTGAAGCTGGCAGGGATAACTATGGCTACACCTTC.

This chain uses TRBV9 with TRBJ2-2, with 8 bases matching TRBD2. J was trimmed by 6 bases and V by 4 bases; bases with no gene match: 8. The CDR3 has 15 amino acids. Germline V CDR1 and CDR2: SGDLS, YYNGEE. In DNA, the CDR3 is TGTGCCAGCAGCCGGGAGGGTGCGTTTTCCGGGGAGCTGTTTTTT. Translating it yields CASSREGAFSGELFF. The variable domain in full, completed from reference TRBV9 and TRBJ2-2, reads DSGVTQTPKHLITATGQRVTLRCSPRSGDLSVYWYQQSLDQGLQFLIQYYNGEERAKGNILERFSAQQFPDLHSELNLSSLELGDSALYFCASSREGAFSGELFFGEGSRLTVL.

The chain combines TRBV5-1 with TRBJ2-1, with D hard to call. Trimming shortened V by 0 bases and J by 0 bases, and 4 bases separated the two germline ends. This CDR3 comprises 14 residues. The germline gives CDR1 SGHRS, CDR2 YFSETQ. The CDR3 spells CASSLVVSYNEQFF. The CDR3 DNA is TGCGCCAGCAGCTTGGTGGTCTCCTACAATGAGCAGTTCTTC.

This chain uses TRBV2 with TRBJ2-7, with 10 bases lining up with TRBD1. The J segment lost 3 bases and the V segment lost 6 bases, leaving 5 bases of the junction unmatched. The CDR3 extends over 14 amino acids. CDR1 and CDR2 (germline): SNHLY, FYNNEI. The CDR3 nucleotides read TGTGCCAGCAGGGGGACAGGGGACCTCTACGAGCAGTACTTC. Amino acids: CASRGTGDLYEQYF.

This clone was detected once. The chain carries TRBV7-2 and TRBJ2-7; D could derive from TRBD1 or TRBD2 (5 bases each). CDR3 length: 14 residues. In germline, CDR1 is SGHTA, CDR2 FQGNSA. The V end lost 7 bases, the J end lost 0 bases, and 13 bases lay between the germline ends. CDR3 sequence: CASTPGRSSYEQYF. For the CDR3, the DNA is TGTGCCAGCACACCGGGACGGAGCTCCTACGAGCAGTACTTC.

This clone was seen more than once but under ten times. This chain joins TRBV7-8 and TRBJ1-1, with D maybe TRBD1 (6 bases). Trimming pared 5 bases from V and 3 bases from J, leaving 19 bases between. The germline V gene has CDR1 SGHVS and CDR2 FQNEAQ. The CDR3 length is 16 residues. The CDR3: CASSPYGDKWYTEAFF. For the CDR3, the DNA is TGTGCCAGCAGCCCATATGGGGACAAATGGTACACTGAAGCTTTCTTT.

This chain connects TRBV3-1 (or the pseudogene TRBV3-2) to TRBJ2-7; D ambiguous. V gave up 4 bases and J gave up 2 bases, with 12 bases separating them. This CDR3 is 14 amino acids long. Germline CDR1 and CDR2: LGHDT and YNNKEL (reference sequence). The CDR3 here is CASSPNRVPYEQYF. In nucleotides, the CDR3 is TGTGCCAGCAGCCCGAACCGGGTTCCCTACGAGCAGTACTTC.

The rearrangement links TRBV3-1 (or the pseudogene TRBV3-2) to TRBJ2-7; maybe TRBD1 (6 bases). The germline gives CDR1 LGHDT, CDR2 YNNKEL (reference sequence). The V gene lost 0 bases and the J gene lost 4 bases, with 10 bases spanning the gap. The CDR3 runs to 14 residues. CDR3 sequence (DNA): TGTGCCAGCAGCCAAGATGCGAGGGGGTACGAGCAGTACTTC. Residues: CASSQDARGYEQYF.

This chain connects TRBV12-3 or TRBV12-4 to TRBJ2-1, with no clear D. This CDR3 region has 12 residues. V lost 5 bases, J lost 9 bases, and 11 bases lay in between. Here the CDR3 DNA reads TGTGCCAGCAGTCCGAAAATAACTGAGCAGTTCTTC. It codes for CASSPKITEQFF.